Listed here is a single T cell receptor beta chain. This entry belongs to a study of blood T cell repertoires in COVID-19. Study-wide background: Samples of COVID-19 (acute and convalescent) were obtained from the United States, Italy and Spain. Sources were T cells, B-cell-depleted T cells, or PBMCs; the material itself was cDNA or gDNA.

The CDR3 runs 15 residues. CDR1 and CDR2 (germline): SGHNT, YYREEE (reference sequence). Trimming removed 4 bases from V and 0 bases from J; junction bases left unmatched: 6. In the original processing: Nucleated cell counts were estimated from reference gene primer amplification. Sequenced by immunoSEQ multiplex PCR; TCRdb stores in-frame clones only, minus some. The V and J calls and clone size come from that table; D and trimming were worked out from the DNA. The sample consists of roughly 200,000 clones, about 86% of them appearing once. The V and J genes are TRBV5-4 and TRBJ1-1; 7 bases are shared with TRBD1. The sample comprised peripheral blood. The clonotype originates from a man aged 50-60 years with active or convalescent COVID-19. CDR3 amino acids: CASSRGQLMNTEAFF. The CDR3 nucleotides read TGTGCCAGCAGCCGGGGACAGCTTATGAACACTGAAGCTTTCTTT. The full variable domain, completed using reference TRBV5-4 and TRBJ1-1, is ETGVTQSPTHLIKTRGQQVTLRCSSQSGHNTVSWYQQALGQGPQFIFQYYREEENGRGNFPPRFSGLQFPNYSSELNVNALELDDSALYLCASSRGQLMNTEAFFGQGTRLTVV.